Listed here are 30 T cell receptor beta chains from one sample, sequenced in a study of T cell repertoires in cytomegalovirus infection. In TCRdb, the reads were re-called with MiXCR into one record per CDR3 protein. The sample records roughly 340,000 distinct CDR3 sequences, 25% to 35% being singletons. No antigen is known for these receptors. Material: cultured PBMCs, obtained from culture after CMV antigen stimulation. These receptors all come from a human donor in good health (CMV status not recorded). Some clones in this sample may be carry-over from other donors' samples.

This clonotype turned up a few times. The chain couples TRBV18 to TRBJ1-1, with D possibly being TRBD1 (5 bases). CDR1 is KGHSH and CDR2 is LQKENI in the germline V gene. The CDR3 runs 13 residues. The V and J ends lost 2 bases and 7 bases respectively, with 11 bases between them. CDR3 in amino acids: CASSPTGHIEAFF. In nucleotides, the CDR3 is TGTGCCAGCTCACCAACAGGACATATTGAAGCTTTCTTT. The whole variable domain, filled in from reference TRBV18 and TRBJ1-1, reads NAGVMQNPRHLVRRRGQEARLRCSPMKGHSHVYWYRQLPEEGLKFMVYLQKENIIDESGMPKERFSAEFPKEGPSILRIQQVVRGDSAAYFCASSPTGHIEAFFGQGTRLTVV.

The rearrangement links TRBV10-3 to TRBJ1-1; D is ambiguous. The CDR3 runs 14 residues. V was pared by 4 bases and J by 1 base, with 10 bases between. The germline V gene has CDR1 ENHRY and CDR2 SYGVKD. CDR3 nucleotide sequence: TGTGCCATCAGTGTTAGTCCAGCGAACACTGAAGCTTTCTTT. Translated, it gives CAISVSPANTEAFF.

The chain joins TRBV7-2 to TRBJ2-5; D possibly matches TRBD1 or TRBD2 (5 bases each). Germline assignment: CDR1 SGHTA and CDR2 FQGNSA. This CDR3 has 14 residues. V was cut by 5 bases and J by 2 bases, with 12 bases left in between. CDR3 amino acids: CASSVDSGQETQYF. CDR3 in DNA: TGTGCCAGCAGCGTCGACAGCGGACAAGAGACCCAGTACTTC.

In its sample, this clonotype was seen a few times. This chain connects TRBV7-6 to TRBJ2-1, with D perhaps assigned TRBD1 or TRBD2 (6 bases each). Germline V lookup: CDR1 SGHVS, CDR2 FNYEAQ. V was clipped by 2 bases and J by 12 bases, with 17 bases between them. The CDR3 extends over 14 amino acids. CDR3 sequence reads: CASSLPEGGLRQFF. DNA for the CDR3: TGTGCCAGCAGCTTACCTGAGGGGGGCCTTAGGCAGTTCTTC.

This chain uses TRBV28 with TRBJ2-1; possible D gene TRBD1, 5 bases. Trimming cost V 3 bases and J 8 bases, with 20 bases left between them. Germline V gene data show CDR1 as MDHEN and CDR2 as SYDVKM. This CDR3 is 16 amino acids long. CDR3 nucleotides: TGTGCCAGCAGTTTGATCCACTCTGGGGCGAAAGATGAGCAGTTCTTC. Translated, it gives CASSLIHSGAKDEQFF.

This clonotype appeared many times. The rearrangement links TRBV30 to TRBJ2-7; D remains unclear. This CDR3 contains 12 residues. Trimming removed 2 bases at V and 5 bases at J, with 10 bases between. Germline loops: CDR1 GTSNPN, CDR2 SVGIG (reference sequence). The CDR3 here is CAWSPQTNEQYF. The CDR3 DNA reads TGTGCCTGGAGTCCCCAAACCAACGAGCAGTACTTC.

The J gene is TRBJ2-2, the V gene TRBV27, with TRBD2 as a possible D gene (7 bases). The CDR3 has 16 amino acids. CDR1 is MNHEY, CDR2 SMNVEV, per germline (reference sequence). The V gene lost 4 bases and the J gene lost 3 bases, with 15 bases spanning the gap. The CDR3 DNA reads TGTGCCAGCAGTTCGCGGGGGCCGGGGGACACCGGGGAGCTGTTTTTT. Translating it yields CASSSRGPGDTGELFF.

This clonotype occurred a few times. The chain is built from TRBV11-2 and TRBJ2-7; 9 nucleotides align to TRBD1. Germline V gene sequence: CDR1 SGHAT, CDR2 FQNNGV. The CDR3 is 15 residues long. Unmatched junction bases numbered 7, after V lost 5 bases and J lost 2 bases. This CDR3 reads CASSTHRGRAYEQYF. The CDR3 nucleotides are TGTGCCAGCAGCACCCACAGGGGGCGTGCCTACGAGCAGTACTTC.

The gene calls are TRBV24-1 and TRBJ2-5, with D possibly being TRBD2 (5 bases). Trimming took off 4 bases at V and 2 bases at J, with 25 bases between the two ends. Germline assignment: CDR1 KGHDR and CDR2 SFDVKD. The CDR3 has 19 amino acids. Here the CDR3 reads CATSDPPPEPSRTQETQYF. Written as DNA, the CDR3 is TGTGCCACCAGTGACCCCCCCCCCGAGCCTAGCAGAACTCAAGAGACCCAGTACTTC.

This clonotype was detected a few times. The chain couples TRBV4-2 to TRBJ1-4, with 12 bases fitting TRBD1. The length of the CDR3 is 18 residues. V gave up 4 bases and J gave up 4 bases; unmatched junction bases: 10. Germline-derived CDR1 and CDR2 are LGHNA and YNFKEQ. This CDR3 reads CASSPRGDRGQNNEKLFF. The DNA for the CDR3 is TGTGCCAGCAGCCCAAGGGGGGACAGGGGGCAAAATAATGAAAAACTGTTTTTT.

The table lists this clonotype with many counts. This sequence joins TRBV7-2 and TRBJ2-1; 10 nucleotides match TRBD2. Germline CDR1 SGHTA, CDR2 FQGNSA. The CDR3 extends over 17 amino acids. Losses at the gene ends were 2 bases for V and 10 bases for J; bases not matched to a gene: 14. CDR3 region: CASSLYPSGGAGREQFF. The CDR3 DNA reads TGTGCCAGCAGCTTATACCCGAGCGGGGGGGCCGGGCGCGAGCAGTTCTTC.

This clonotype was recorded many times. The chain combines TRBV27 with TRBJ2-7, with D tentatively TRBD1 (5 bases). The CDR3 is made up of 13 amino acids. CDR1 is MNHEY, CDR2 SMNVEV, per germline (reference sequence). V was trimmed by 2 bases and J by 1 base, leaving 6 bases between them. CDR3 nucleotides: TGTGCCAGCAGTTTAAAGGGGTCCTACGAGCAGTACTTC. The encoded protein is CASSLKGSYEQYF.

A few counts support this clonotype. J is TRBJ1-2 and V is TRBV14; D remains ambiguous. The CDR3 consists of 15 residues. Germline V gene sequence: CDR1 SGHDN, CDR2 FVKESK. Between the trimmed V and J ends, which lost 0 bases and 4 bases, there was a span of 12 bases. The CDR3 reads CASSQDGQTIYGYTF. The CDR3 DNA is TGTGCCAGCAGCCAAGACGGCCAGACAATCTATGGCTACACCTTC.

This clonotype was observed at least ten times. The CDR3 region has the DNA TGTGCCAGCAGCTTAAATCAGATCTATGGCTACACCTTC. This codes for CASSLNQIYGYTF. The rearrangement links TRBV7-2 to TRBJ1-2; no clear D gene. This CDR3 has 13 residues. V shed 2 bases and J shed 4 bases, with 8 bases lying between them. Germline-derived CDR1 and CDR2 are SGHTA and FQGNSA.

This clonotype was seen ten or more times. The rearrangement uses TRBV6-1 and TRBJ2-7; D is undetermined. This CDR3 comprises 15 residues. The germline V and J ends were trimmed by 1 base and 0 bases, with 10 bases remaining between them. CDR1 is MNHNS and CDR2 is SASEGT in the germline V gene. The CDR3: CASSEDVAGSYEQYF. The CDR3 nucleotides are TGTGCCAGCAGTGAAGACGTAGCAGGCTCCTACGAGCAGTACTTC.

V and J are TRBV20-1 and TRBJ1-1; D is possibly TRBD1 (5 bases). Germline CDR1 and CDR2: DFQATT and SNEGSKA (reference sequence). Between the trimmed V and J ends, which lost 5 bases and 0 bases, there was a span of 10 bases. There are 13 residues in the CDR3. CDR3 protein: CSAPGGLNTEAFF. In nucleotides, the CDR3 is TGCAGTGCTCCGGGGGGTCTGAACACTGAAGCTTTCTTT.

This rearrangement joins TRBV18 to TRBJ1-5, with 10 bases fitting TRBD1. The CDR3 consists of 16 residues. Germline V gene lookup returns CDR1 KGHSH and CDR2 LQKENI. The V segment lost 3 bases and the J segment 3 bases; nucleotides outside the gene matches: 5. In DNA form, the CDR3 reads TGTGCCAGCTCACCTCCGGGACAGGGGATCAATCAGCCCCAGCATTTT. Amino acids: CASSPPGQGINQPQHF.

The chain employs TRBV5-6 and TRBJ1-2; D gene ambiguous. The CDR3 has 14 residues. Per germline, CDR1 SGHDT and CDR2 YYEEEE. V was cut by 4 bases and J by 2 bases, with 12 bases left in between. CDR3: CASSPTQHNYGYTF. The CDR3 DNA sequence: TGTGCCAGCAGCCCGACCCAACACAACTATGGCTACACCTTC.

The gene calls are TRBV11-2 and TRBJ1-3, with D perhaps matching TRBD1 (6 bases). The V gene's germline CDR1 is SGHAT and CDR2 FQNNGV. The V end was cut by 2 bases, the J end by 4 bases, with 12 bases between. This CDR3 has 15 residues. CDR3 amino acids: CASSLSTGPGNTIYF. The CDR3 DNA follows: TGTGCCAGCAGCTTATCAACAGGGCCAGGAAACACCATATATTTT.

On this clonotype: One junction end does not reproduce the germline sequence, and a read error may be involved. The chain combines TRBV5-4 with TRBJ2-6, with D tentatively TRBD1 (6 bases). In germline, CDR1 is SGHNT, CDR2 YYREEE (reference sequence). This CDR3 is 16 amino acids long. In nucleotides, the CDR3 is TGTGCCAGCAGGTTGGGACATGGCTCTGGGGCCAACGTCCTGACTTTC. It codes for CASRLGHGSGANVLTF. The full variable domain, with the rest looked up from reference TRBV5-4 and TRBJ2-6, is ETGVTQSPTHLIKTRGQQVTLRCSSQSGHNTVSWYQQALGQGPQFIFQYYREEENGRGNFPPRFSGLQFPNYSSELNVNALELDDSALYLCASRLGHGSGANVLTFGAGSRLTVL.

This clonotype was counted between two and nine times. The chain links TRBV6-5 to TRBJ2-3; D unresolved. CDR1 is MNHEY, CDR2 SVGAGI, per germline. Trimming shortened V by 2 bases and J by 2 bases, and 11 bases separated the two germline ends. The CDR3 runs to 15 residues. The CDR3: CASSYGVADTDTQYF. The CDR3 region has the DNA TGTGCCAGCAGTTACGGGGTAGCTGACACAGATACGCAGTATTTT.

The chain joins TRBV30 to TRBJ2-3; TRBD1 might be the D (6 bases). V was clipped by 0 bases and J by 7 bases, with 11 bases between them. CDR1 and CDR2 (germline): GTSNPN, SVGIG (reference sequence). This CDR3 has 13 residues. CDR3 sequence reads: CAWSVRRGNTQYF. CDR3 DNA: TGTGCCTGGAGTGTACGCAGGGGAAATACGCAGTATTTT.

The chain joins TRBV7-9 to TRBJ1-2; a possible D gene is TRBD1 (5 bases). Germline lookup yields CDR1 SEHNR and CDR2 FQNEAQ (reference sequence). This CDR3 is 11 amino acids long. V shed 5 bases and J shed 10 bases, with 11 bases lying between them. The CDR3 region has the DNA TGTGCCAGCAGCCGGGACGGACCCTACACCTTC. Translating gives CASSRDGPYTF. Drawing the rest from reference TRBV7-9 and TRBJ1-2, the complete variable domain is DTGVSQNPRHKITKRGQNVTFRCDPISEHNRLYWYRQTLGQGPEFLTYFQNEAQLEKSRLLSDRFSAERPKGSFSTLEIQRTEQGDSAMYLCASSRDGPYTFGSGTRLTVV.

V usage is TRBV3-1 and J usage is TRBJ2-7, with 7 bases lining up with TRBD2. Germline V gene sequence: CDR1 LGHDT, CDR2 YNNKEL (reference sequence). The V segment lost 4 bases and the J segment 1 base; nucleotides outside the gene matches: 7. The CDR3 is 15 amino acids. CDR3 amino acids: CASSPEAGYSYEQYF. The CDR3 DNA reads as TGTGCCAGCAGCCCCGAAGCGGGGTATTCCTACGAGCAGTACTTC.

This clonotype was counted between two and nine times. This chain connects TRBV30 to TRBJ1-1; D possibly corresponds to TRBD1 (5 bases). The V gene lost 2 bases and the J gene lost 7 bases, with 17 bases spanning the gap. Per the germline V gene, CDR1 is GTSNPN and CDR2 is SVGIG (reference sequence). This CDR3 spans 14 amino acids. The CDR3 spells CAWSTAAGQDEAFF. CDR3 in DNA: TGTGCCTGGAGTACCGCGGCAGGGCAGGATGAAGCTTTCTTT.

This clonotype was seen more than once but under ten times. The rearrangement uses TRBV11-2 and TRBJ2-2, with 7 bases lining up with TRBD2. Germline V gene lookup returns CDR1 SGHAT and CDR2 FQNNGV. With 0 bases clipped from V and 0 bases from J, the junction kept 7 bases outside the gene matches. This CDR3 region has 18 residues. The CDR3 region is CASSLEAMTSSNTGELFF. DNA for the CDR3: TGTGCCAGCAGCTTAGAGGCCATGACTAGCTCGAACACCGGGGAGCTGTTTTTT.

There are a few counts of this clonotype. The chain joins TRBV6-1 to TRBJ2-1; TRBD1 might be the D (6 bases). The V end lost 8 bases, the J end lost 9 bases, and 14 bases lay between the germline ends. The CDR3 totals 12 residues. Germline-derived CDR1 and CDR2 are MNHNS and SASEGT. CDR3 sequence (DNA): TGTGCCAGCCACAGGGAGAAAGTTGAGCAGTTCTTC. It codes for CASHREKVEQFF.

Only a few counts were recorded for this clonotype. The V gene is TRBV9, the J gene TRBJ2-1; TRBD2 aligns across 14 bases. The CDR3 totals 18 residues. J was trimmed by 2 bases and V by 4 bases; bases with no gene match: 8. CDR1 is SGDLS, CDR2 YYNGEE, per germline. The CDR3 DNA follows: TGTGCCAGCAGCCTCACGACTAGCGGGAGGGCTGCCTACAATGAGCAGTTCTTC. Residues: CASSLTTSGRAAYNEQFF.

CDR3 amino acids: CASTVGGAGEQYF. The CDR3 region has the DNA TGTGCCAGCACCGTTGGGGGGGCGGGTGAGCAGTACTTC. The chain joins TRBV28 to TRBJ2-7; a possible D gene is TRBD2 (7 bases). Germline CDR1 and CDR2: MDHEN and SYDVKM. Trimming removed 7 bases at V and 7 bases at J, with 17 bases between. The CDR3 covers 13 residues.

This clonotype was detected only a few times. J is TRBJ2-7 and V is TRBV6-5, with 9 bases aligning to TRBD1. Germline trimming cut 6 bases from V and 6 bases from J; bases unmatched to any gene: 6. Germline V gives CDR1 MNHEY, CDR2 SVGAGI. This CDR3 comprises 13 residues. CDR3 sequence (DNA): TGTGCCAGCAGATGGACAGGGGAGGGCGAGCAGTACTTC. It specifies CASRWTGEGEQYF.